Described below is a single TCR beta chain sequence and its context. Given a much more abundant clone one base away, this may be a read error. The sample originates from a study of blood T cells in healthy people across ages. Through a sample-barcoded 5' primer and a J-beta primer mix, a second PCR was run for roughly 6 to 11 cycles. From the 5' RACE reads, TCRdb called clonotypes with MiXCR, one entry per CDR3 protein. Of roughly 2 million distinct CDR3 sequences in the sample, 49% were seen once. Germline V gene data show CDR1 as SGDLS and CDR2 as YYNGEE. CDR3 size: 16 residues. The source is a woman aged 40 to 49 in good health. The chain is built from TRBV9 and TRBJ2-1; TRBD1 or TRBD2 may be the D gene (5 bases each). Sequencing input: blood. CDR3 sequence: CAGSVGDRGVYNEQFF. The CDR3 nucleotides are TGTGCCGGCAGCGTAGGGGACCGTGGGGTCTACAATGAGCAGTTCTTC.